These T cell receptor beta chains were read from a single sample in a study of blood T cell repertoires in COVID-19. Using immunoSEQ multiplex PCR, the repertoire was profiled, and TCRdb retains in-frame clones only, with some absent. The table lists about 200,000 clones, roughly 85% of them singletons. Sequencing input: PBMCs or T cells enriched from blood (not recorded which). The receptor source for this set is a woman in her forties with acute COVID-19. The conserved cysteine and the conserved F or W are not part of the CDR3 here. Where a row states a size, it is once, few, many or the class of an expanded clone; other rows omit it.

v_gene	j_gene	abundance	CDR3aa
TRBV27	TRBJ2-7	-	ASSPMAGREQY
TRBV6-1	TRBJ1-1	-	ASSETWRPEAF
TRBV4-3	TRBJ2-1	once	ASSQESSVASYNEQF
TRBV27	TRBJ2-5	-	ASSWNRDIQETQY
TRBV19	TRBJ2-6	-	ASSNGGAGANVLT
TRBV24-1	TRBJ2-1	-	ATSDRRLAVHNEQF
TRBV28	TRBJ2-7	once	ASSWTGRPDEQY
TRBV27	TRBJ2-1	-	ASSFASGRDNEQF
TRBV7-2	TRBJ1-6	-	ASSLEGARNSPLH
TRBV28	TRBJ2-1	-	ASSLSGRGFSEQF
TRBV7-2	TRBJ2-2	-	ASTLYKGPNTGELF
TRBV19	TRBJ2-3	-	ASKDRGDTDTQY
TRBV6-5	TRBJ2-3	-	ASTPRGAFTDTQY
TRBV30	TRBJ1-3	-	AWGGPGLSSGNTIY
TRBV27	TRBJ2-5	-	ASSFIAGQETQY
TRBV11-2	TRBJ2-7	few	ASSFPGQMYEQY
TRBV20-1	TRBJ2-5	-	SASRSAGGRKTQY
TRBV28	TRBJ2-5	-	ASSFYGTSLQETQY
TRBV19	TRBJ1-5	-	ASSIIRGGEHQPQH
TRBV28	TRBJ1-5	-	ASSLGQGFNQPQH
TRBV24-1	TRBJ2-7	-	ATSDFRGGTYEQY
TRBV7-9	TRBJ1-2	-	ASSPGRYYGYT
TRBV28	TRBJ1-5	-	ASSTGGPFTNSNQPQH
TRBV25-1	TRBJ2-7	-	ASTPGQASYEQY
TRBV14	TRBJ1-3	-	ASSQGRLIGNTIY
TRBV18	TRBJ2-3	-	ASSPFTDTQY
TRBV28	TRBJ1-1	-	ASNRVRDRRNTEAF
TRBV19	TRBJ2-7	-	ASSIETSGSIPKAYEQY
TRBV7-6	TRBJ2-2	-	ASSLVEMLDFTGELF
TRBV5-8	TRBJ2-1	-	ASRWDRGNEQF
TRBV6-5	TRBJ1-1	once	ASSYSFASTEAF
TRBV28	TRBJ1-2	-	ASTGGSGLGYT
TRBV27	TRBJ2-3	-	ASSSHRATQY
TRBV20-1	TRBJ1-1	-	SAGRDTEAF
TRBV7-8	TRBJ1-3	-	ASSLGGDSAIY
TRBV28	TRBJ1-4	-	ASSSGQALTVGLF
TRBV28	TRBJ1-2	-	ASSLGTSRAGYT
TRBV7-9	TRBJ2-1	-	ASSFRAGDNEQF
TRBV7-3	TRBJ2-1	few	ASSFDQASGRREQF
TRBV5-8	TRBJ2-3	-	ASSKGTGASVGGTDTQY
TRBV11-3	TRBJ1-1	-	ASNSNTEAF
TRBV2	TRBJ2-3	-	ASSLSALPPGTDTQY
TRBV19	TRBJ1-5	-	ASSPQGLGQPQH
TRBV5-1	TRBJ2-5	-	ASSYRGKETQY
TRBV11-3	TRBJ2-1	-	ASSRGNEQF
TRBV19	TRBJ2-6	-	ASSVIARQGISGANVLT
TRBV11-2	TRBJ2-2	-	ASSSSSPTRGGAGELF
TRBV7-9	TRBJ2-7	-	ASSSRDSPREQY
TRBV5-6	TRBJ1-5	-	ASSLRQGSQPQH
TRBV5-4	TRBJ1-1	-	ASSMGQLRTEAF
TRBV3-1/TRBV3-2	TRBJ1-2	-	ASSQGDRVRGYGYT
TRBV27	TRBJ2-7	-	ASSSRASGHYEQY
TRBV6-4	TRBJ2-3	-	ASSSGTGAPTDTQY